This T cell receptor beta chain was retrieved from a study of cytomegalovirus exposure and HLA in healthy donors. Vbeta (60) and Jbeta (13) primers were used in the PCR. Using immunoSEQ multiplex PCR, the repertoire was profiled, and TCRdb retains in-frame clones only, with some absent. There are some 110,000 clones in the sample; under 80% occur only once, and 11% lies in the top ten. Trimming stripped 3 bases from V and 0 bases from J, with 17 bases between. There are 17 residues in the CDR3. Germline CDR1 reads SGHAT; CDR2 reads FQNNGV. Sequencing was carried out using PBMCs. The sequence came from a woman aged 50 to 60 in good health and CMV-seropositive. V usage is TRBV11-2 and J usage is TRBJ1-1; unclear D gene. CDR3 DNA: TGTGCCAGCAGCTTTAGAGCCGTTGGTATCATGAACACTGAAGCTTTCTTT. Its translation is CASSFRAVGIMNTEAFF.